The present entry profiles one T cell receptor beta chain with its context. CDR1 MGHDK and CDR2 SYGVNS come from the germline V gene. The CDR3 is made up of 15 amino acids. Trimming at V came to 1 base and at J to 9 bases, leaving 6 bases not matched to a gene. The sample comes from a study of blood T cell repertoires in COVID-19. Across the study: COVID-19 samples, acute and convalescent, were from the United States, Italy and Spain. T cells, B-cell-depleted T cells, or PBMCs supplied cDNA or gDNA.

The table came from immunoSEQ multiplex PCR; TCRdb's copy has only in-frame clones and leaves some out. The table lists 45,000 to 65,000 clones, under 85% of them singletons. The sequence was obtained from a man between 35 and 55 years old with acute or convalescent COVID-19. The sequencing sample was made of peripheral blood. V and J are TRBV25-1 and TRBJ1-6; 7 bases fit TRBD1. CDR3 region: CASSESAGGTSPLHF. Written as DNA, the CDR3 is TGTGCCAGCAGTGAATCGGCAGGGGGTACTTCACCCCTCCACTTT.